The source of this TCR beta chain is a study of cytomegalovirus exposure and HLA in healthy donors. V lost 4 bases and J lost 0; bases outside the gene matches: 6. Germline V gene data show CDR1 as SGHAT and CDR2 as FQNNGV. CDR3 size: 17 residues. Study-wide results and caveats: An analysis done earlier found most TCR beta V segments productive about 90% or about 30% of the time. A later analysis found that most CMV-associated TCR beta chains appeared HLA-restricted. The study recorded 150 to 200 TCR beta chains that were cytomegalovirus-associated. TRBV6-2, TRBV6-3 and other indistinguishable V segments were excluded.

Amplification used 60 Vbeta primers and 13 Jbeta primers. Some clones are missing from TCRdb's copy, which holds only in-frame ones; the method was immunoSEQ multiplex PCR. The sample comprises some 67,000 clones, around 78% of which are singletons, and 9.7% rests with the top ten. On this clone: Its target is unknown.

The sample taken for sequencing was PBMCs. The TCR comes from a man between 40 and 49 years old in good health and CMV-seronegative. The rearrangement links TRBV11-2 to TRBJ1-6; 7 nucleotides agree with TRBD1. The CDR3 region has the DNA TGTGCCAGCAGCTCGGGACAGCCCAGCTCCTATAATTCACCCCTCCACTTT. Residues: CASSSGQPSSYNSPLHF.